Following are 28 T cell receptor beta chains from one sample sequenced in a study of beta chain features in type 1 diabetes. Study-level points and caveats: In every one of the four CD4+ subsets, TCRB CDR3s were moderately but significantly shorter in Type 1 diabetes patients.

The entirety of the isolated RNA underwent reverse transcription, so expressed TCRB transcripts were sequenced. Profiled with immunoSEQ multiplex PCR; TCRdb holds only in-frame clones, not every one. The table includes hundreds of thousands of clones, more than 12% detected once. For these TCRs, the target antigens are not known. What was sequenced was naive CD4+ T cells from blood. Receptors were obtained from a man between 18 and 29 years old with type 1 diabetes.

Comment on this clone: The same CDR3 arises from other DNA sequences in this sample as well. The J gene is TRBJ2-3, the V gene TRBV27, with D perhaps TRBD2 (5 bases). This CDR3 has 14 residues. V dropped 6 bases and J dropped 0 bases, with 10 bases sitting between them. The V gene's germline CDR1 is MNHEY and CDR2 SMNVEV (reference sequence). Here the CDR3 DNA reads TGTGCCAGCAGCCCACGGACTAGCACAGATACGCAGTATTTT. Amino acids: CASSPRTSTDTQYF.

DNA for the CDR3: TGTGCCAGCGAAGGGACAGTGGGCCAGCCCCAGCATTTT. Residues: CASEGTVGQPQHF. V is TRBV28 and J is TRBJ1-5; 7 bases map to TRBD1. The CDR3 consists of 13 residues. Trimming removed 8 bases from V and 7 bases from J; junction bases left unmatched: 8. Germline V gives CDR1 MDHEN, CDR2 SYDVKM.

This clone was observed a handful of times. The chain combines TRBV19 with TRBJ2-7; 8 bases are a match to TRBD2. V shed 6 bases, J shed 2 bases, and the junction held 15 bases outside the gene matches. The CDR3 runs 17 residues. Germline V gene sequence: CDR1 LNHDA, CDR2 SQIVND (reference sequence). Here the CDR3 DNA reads TGTGCCAGTAGCTTAGCCGTAATCGGACTAGCTACCTACGAGCAGTACTTC. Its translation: CASSLAVIGLATYEQYF.

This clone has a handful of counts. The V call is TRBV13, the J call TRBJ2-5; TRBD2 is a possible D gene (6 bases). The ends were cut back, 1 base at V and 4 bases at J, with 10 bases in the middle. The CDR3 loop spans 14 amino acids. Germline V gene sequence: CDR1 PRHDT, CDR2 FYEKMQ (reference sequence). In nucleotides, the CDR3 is TGTGCCAGCAGCTTAGCGGGAGCGGGAGAGACCCAGTACTTC. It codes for CASSLAGAGETQYF.

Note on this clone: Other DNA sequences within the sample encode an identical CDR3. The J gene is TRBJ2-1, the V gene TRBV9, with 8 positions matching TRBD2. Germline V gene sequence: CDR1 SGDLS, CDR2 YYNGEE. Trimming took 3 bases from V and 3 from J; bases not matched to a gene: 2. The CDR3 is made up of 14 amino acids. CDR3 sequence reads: CASSGGTSYNEQFF. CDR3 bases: TGTGCCAGCAGCGGGGGGACTAGCTACAATGAGCAGTTCTTC. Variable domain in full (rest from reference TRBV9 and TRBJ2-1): DSGVTQTPKHLITATGQRVTLRCSPRSGDLSVYWYQQSLDQGLQFLIQYYNGEERAKGNILERFSAQQFPDLHSELNLSSLELGDSALYFCASSGGTSYNEQFFGPGTRLTVL.

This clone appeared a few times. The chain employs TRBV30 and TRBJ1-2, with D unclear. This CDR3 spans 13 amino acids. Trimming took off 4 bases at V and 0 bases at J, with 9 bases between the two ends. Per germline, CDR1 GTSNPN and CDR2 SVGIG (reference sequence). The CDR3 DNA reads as TGTGCCTGGACGCCCGGAACTAACTATGGCTACACCTTC. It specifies CAWTPGTNYGYTF.

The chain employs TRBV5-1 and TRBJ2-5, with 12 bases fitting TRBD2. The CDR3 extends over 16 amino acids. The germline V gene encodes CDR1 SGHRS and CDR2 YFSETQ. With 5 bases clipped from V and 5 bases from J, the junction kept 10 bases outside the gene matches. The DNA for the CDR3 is TGCGCCAGCAGTTTTGGACTAGCGGGACTATACGAGACCCAGTACTTC. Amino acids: CASSFGLAGLYETQYF.

CDR3 protein: CASSPRPSQPQHF. In DNA, the CDR3 is TGTGCCAGCAGCCCCCGCCCATCTCAGCCCCAGCATTTT. This chain links TRBV13 with TRBJ1-5; D is ambiguous. Germline V gene sequence: CDR1 PRHDT, CDR2 FYEKMQ (reference sequence). Trimming left V 5 bases short and J 6 bases short, with 11 bases between. The CDR3 spans 13 residues.

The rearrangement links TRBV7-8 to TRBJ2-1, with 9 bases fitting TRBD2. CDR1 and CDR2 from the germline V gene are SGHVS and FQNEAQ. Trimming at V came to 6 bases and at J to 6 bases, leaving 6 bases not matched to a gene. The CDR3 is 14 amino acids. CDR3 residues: CASRGREGLNEQFF. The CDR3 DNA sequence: TGTGCCAGCAGGGGGCGGGAGGGCCTCAATGAGCAGTTCTTC.

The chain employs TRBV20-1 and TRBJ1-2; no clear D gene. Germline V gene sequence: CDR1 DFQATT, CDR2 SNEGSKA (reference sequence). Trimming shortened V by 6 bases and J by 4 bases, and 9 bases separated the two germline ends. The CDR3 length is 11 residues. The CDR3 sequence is CSAALGYGYTF. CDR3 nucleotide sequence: TGCAGTGCCGCGCTAGGCTATGGCTACACCTTC.

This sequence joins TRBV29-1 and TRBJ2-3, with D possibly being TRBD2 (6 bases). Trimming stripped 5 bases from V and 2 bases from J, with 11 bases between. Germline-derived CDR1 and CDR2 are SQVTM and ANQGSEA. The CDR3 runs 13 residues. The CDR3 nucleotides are TGCAGCGTTCGCGGGGAAACCACAGATACGCAGTATTTT. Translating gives CSVRGETTDTQYF.

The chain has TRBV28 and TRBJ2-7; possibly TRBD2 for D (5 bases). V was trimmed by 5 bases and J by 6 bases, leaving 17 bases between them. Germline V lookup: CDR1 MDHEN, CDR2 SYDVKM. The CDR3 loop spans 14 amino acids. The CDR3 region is CASSLTPGRAEQYF. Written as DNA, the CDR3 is TGTGCCAGCAGTCTCACACCCGGGCGGGCCGAGCAGTACTTC. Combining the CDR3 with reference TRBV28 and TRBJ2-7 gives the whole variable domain DVKVTQSSRYLVKRTGEKVFLECVQDMDHENMFWYRQDPGLGLRLIYFSYDVKMKEKGDIPEGYSVSREKKERFSLILESASTNQTSMYLCASSLTPGRAEQYFGPGTRLTVT.

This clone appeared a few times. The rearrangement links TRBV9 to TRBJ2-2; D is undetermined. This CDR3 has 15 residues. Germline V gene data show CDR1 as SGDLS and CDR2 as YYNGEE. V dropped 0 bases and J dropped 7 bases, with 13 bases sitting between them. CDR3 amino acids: CASSVVPSIGGELFF. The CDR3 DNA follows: TGTGCCAGCAGCGTAGTACCCTCTATCGGCGGGGAGCTGTTTTTT.

This CDR3 is CASSAPPYEQFF. The CDR3 coding sequence is TGTGCCAGTAGTGCCCCCCCCTATGAGCAGTTCTTC. This chain joins TRBV19 and TRBJ2-1, with D uncertain. The CDR3 loop spans 12 amino acids. CDR1 is LNHDA, CDR2 SQIVND, per germline (reference sequence). The V gene lost 5 bases and the J gene lost 8 bases, with 10 bases spanning the gap.

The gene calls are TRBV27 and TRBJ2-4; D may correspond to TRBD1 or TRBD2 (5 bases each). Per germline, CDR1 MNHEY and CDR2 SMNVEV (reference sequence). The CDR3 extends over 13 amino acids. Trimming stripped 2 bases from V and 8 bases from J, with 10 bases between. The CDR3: CASSLDGDDIQYF. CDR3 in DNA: TGTGCCAGCAGTTTAGACGGGGACGACATTCAGTACTTC.

The CDR3 region is CASSDPRGADTQYF. Here the CDR3 DNA reads TGTGCCAGCAGTGATCCCAGGGGTGCGGATACGCAGTATTTT. V gene TRBV25-1 combines with J gene TRBJ2-3; tentatively, D is TRBD1 (6 bases). The CDR3 loop spans 14 amino acids. The V gene lost 3 bases and the J gene lost 6 bases, with 13 bases spanning the gap. Germline CDR1 MGHDK, CDR2 SYGVNS.

CDR3 amino acids: CASSTGLARPGELFF. Written as DNA, the CDR3 is TGTGCCAGCAGCACGGGACTAGCGAGGCCCGGGGAGCTGTTTTTT. V is TRBV7-2 and J is TRBJ2-2, with 10 bases lining up with TRBD2. The germline gives CDR1 SGHTA, CDR2 FQGNSA. With 5 bases clipped from V and 6 bases from J, the junction kept 6 bases outside the gene matches. The CDR3 extends over 15 amino acids.

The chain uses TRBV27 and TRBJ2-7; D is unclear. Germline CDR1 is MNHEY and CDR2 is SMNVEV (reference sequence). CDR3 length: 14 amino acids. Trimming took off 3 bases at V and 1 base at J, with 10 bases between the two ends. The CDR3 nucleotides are TGTGCCAGCAGTTTTCGGCGTGCTTCCTACGAGCAGTACTTC. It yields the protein CASSFRRASYEQYF.

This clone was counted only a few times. CDR3 protein: CASSDSGVLETQYF. Written as DNA, the CDR3 is TGTGCCAGCAGTGACTCAGGGGTGTTGGAGACCCAGTACTTC. V is TRBV2 and J is TRBJ2-5, with a tentative D call TRBD1 (6 bases). The CDR3 runs 14 residues. Germline loops: CDR1 SNHLY, CDR2 FYNNEI. Deletions cut 3 bases from V and 5 bases from J, with 13 bases between.

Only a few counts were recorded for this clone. The DNA of the CDR3 is TGTGCCAGCAGCTTGGTACAGGACAGCGGCCACGAGCAGTACTTC. Protein sequence: CASSLVQDSGHEQYF. V is TRBV5-4 and J is TRBJ2-7; a possible D gene is TRBD1 (6 bases). CDR1 is SGHNT and CDR2 is YYREEE in the germline V gene (reference sequence). The CDR3 has 15 amino acids. V lost 0 bases, J lost 5 bases, and 15 bases lay in between. Full variable domain (outside the CDR3, taken from reference TRBV5-4 and TRBJ2-7): ETGVTQSPTHLIKTRGQQVTLRCSSQSGHNTVSWYQQALGQGPQFIFQYYREEENGRGNFPPRFSGLQFPNYSSELNVNALELDDSALYLCASSLVQDSGHEQYFGPGTRLTVT.

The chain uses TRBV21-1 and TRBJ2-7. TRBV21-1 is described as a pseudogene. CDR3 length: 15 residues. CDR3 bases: TGTGCCAGCAGCGGCCCGGGACGGCCGTCCTACGAGCAGTACTTC. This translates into CASSGPGRPSYEQYF.

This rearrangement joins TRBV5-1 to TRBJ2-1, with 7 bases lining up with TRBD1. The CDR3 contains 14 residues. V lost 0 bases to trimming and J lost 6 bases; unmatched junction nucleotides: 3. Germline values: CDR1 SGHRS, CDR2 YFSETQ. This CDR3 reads CASSLDSGGNEQFF. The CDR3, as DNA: TGCGCCAGCAGCTTGGATTCAGGGGGCAATGAGCAGTTCTTC.

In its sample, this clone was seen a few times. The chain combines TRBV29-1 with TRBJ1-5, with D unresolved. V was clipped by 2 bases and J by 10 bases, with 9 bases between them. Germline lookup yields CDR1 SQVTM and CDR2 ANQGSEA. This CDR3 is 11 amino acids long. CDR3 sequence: CSVESGGPQHF. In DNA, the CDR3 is TGCAGCGTTGAAAGCGGTGGACCCCAGCATTTT.

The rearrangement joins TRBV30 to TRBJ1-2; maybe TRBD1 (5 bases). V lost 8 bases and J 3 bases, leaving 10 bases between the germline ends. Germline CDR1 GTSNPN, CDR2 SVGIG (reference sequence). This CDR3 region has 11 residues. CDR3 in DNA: TGTGCCGGGGGGGTTTACTATGGCTACACCTTC. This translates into CAGGVYYGYTF.

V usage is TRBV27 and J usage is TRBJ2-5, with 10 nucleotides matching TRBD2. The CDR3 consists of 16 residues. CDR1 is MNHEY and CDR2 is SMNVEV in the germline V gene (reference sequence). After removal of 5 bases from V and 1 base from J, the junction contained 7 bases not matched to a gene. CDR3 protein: CASSGLAGASQETQYF. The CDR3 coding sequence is TGTGCCAGCAGTGGTCTAGCGGGAGCTAGCCAAGAGACCCAGTACTTC.

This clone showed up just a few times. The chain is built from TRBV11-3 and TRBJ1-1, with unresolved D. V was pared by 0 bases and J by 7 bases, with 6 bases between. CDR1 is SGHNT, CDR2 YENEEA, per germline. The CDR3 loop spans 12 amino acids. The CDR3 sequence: CASSLEYGEAFF. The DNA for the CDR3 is TGTGCCAGCAGCTTAGAATACGGTGAAGCTTTCTTT.

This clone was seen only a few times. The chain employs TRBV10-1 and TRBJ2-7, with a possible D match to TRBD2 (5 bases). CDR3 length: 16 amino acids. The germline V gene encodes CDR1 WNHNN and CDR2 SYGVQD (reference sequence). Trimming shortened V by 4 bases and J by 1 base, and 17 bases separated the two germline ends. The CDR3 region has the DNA TGCGCCAGCAGTGTTGGGCAAGAGACGGGATCCTACGAGCAGTACTTC. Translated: CASSVGQETGSYEQYF.

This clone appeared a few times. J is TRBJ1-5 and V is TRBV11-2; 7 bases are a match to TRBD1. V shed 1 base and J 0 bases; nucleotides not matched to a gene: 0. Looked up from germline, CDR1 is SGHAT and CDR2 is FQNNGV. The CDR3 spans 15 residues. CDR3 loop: CASSLGQGSNQPQHF. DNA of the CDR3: TGTGCCAGCAGCTTAGGACAGGGTAGCAATCAGCCCCAGCATTTT.